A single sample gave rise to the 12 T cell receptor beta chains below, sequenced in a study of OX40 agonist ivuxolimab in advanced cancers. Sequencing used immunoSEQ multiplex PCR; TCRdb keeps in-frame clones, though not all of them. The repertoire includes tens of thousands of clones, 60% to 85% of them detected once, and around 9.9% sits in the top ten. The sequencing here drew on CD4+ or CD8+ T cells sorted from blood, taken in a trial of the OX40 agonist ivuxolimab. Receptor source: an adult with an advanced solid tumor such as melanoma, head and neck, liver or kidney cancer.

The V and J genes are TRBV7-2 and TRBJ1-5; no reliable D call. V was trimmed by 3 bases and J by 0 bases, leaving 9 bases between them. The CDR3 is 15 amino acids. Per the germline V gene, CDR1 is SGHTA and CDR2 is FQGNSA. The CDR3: CASSFQGTSNQPQHF. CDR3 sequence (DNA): TGTGCCAGCAGCTTTCAAGGTACTAGCAATCAGCCCCAGCATTTT.

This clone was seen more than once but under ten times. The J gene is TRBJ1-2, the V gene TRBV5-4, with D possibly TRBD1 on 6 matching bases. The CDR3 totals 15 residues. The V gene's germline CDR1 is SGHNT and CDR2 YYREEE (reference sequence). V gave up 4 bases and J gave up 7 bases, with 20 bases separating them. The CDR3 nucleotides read TGTGCCAGCAGCCCGGTATCCGGGGGGGGCGGTGGCTACACCTTC. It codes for CASSPVSGGGGGYTF.

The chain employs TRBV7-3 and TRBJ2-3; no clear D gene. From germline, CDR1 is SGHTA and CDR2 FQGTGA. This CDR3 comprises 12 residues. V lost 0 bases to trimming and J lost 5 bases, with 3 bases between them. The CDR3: CASSLTGDTQYF. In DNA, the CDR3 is TGTGCCAGCAGCTTAACGGGAGATACGCAGTATTTT.

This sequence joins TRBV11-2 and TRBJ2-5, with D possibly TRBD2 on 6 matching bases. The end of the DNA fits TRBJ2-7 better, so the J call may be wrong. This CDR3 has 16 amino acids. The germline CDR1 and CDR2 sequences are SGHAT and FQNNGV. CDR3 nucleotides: TGTGCCAGCAGCTATCGGTGGGGGGAATTCTCCTACGAGCAGTACTTC. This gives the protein CASSYRWGEFSYEQYF.

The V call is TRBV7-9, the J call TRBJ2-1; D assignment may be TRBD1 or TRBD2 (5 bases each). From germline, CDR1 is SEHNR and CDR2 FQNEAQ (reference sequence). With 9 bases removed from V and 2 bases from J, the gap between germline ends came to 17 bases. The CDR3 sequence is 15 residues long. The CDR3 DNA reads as TGTGCCAGTACCCCCGCCGGGGCCCCCTACAATGAGCAGTTCTTC. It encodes CASTPAGAPYNEQFF.

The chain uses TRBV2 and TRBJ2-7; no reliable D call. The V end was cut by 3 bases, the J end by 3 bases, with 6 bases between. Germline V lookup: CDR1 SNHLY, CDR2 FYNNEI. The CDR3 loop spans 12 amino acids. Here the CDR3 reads CASSDFVYEQYF. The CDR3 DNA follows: TGTGCCAGCAGTGATTTTGTCTACGAGCAGTACTTC.

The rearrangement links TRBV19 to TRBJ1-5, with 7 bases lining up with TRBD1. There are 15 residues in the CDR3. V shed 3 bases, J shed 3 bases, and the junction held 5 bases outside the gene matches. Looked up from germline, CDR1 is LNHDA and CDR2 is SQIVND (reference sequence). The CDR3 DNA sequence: TGTGCCAGTAGTATTAAGGGGGCAGTCAATCAGCCCCAGCATTTT. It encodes CASSIKGAVNQPQHF.

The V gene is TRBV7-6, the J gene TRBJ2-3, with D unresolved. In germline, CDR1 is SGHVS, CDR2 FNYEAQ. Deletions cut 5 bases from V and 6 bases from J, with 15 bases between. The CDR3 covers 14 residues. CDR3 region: CASSDQSGPDTQYF. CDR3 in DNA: TGTGCCAGCAGCGATCAGTCCGGTCCGGATACGCAGTATTTT.

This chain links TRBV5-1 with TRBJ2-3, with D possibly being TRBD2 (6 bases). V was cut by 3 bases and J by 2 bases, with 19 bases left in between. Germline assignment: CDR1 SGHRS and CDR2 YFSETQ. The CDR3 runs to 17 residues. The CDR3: CASSSGLSPGVTDTQYF. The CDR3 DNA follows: TGCGCCAGCAGCTCGGGACTTTCTCCGGGGGTCACAGATACGCAGTATTTT.

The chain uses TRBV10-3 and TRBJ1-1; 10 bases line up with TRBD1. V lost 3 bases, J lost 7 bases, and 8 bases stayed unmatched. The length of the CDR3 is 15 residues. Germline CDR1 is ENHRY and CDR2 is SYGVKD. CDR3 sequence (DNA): TGTGCCATCAGTGACCCCGGGACAGGGGCAAGTGAAGCTTTCTTT. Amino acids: CAISDPGTGASEAFF.

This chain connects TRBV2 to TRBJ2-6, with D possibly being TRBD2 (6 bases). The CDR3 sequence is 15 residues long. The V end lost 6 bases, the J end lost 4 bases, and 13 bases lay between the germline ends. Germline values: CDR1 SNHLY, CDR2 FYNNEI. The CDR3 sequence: CASSVAVSGANVLTF. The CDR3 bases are TGTGCCAGCAGCGTAGCGGTGTCAGGGGCCAACGTCCTGACTTTC.

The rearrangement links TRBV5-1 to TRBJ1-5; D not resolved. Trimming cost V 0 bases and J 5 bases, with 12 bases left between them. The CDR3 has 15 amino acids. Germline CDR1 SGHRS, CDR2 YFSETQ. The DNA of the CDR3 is TGCGCCAGCAGCTTGGGGGTGGATTGGGATCAGCCCCAGCATTTT. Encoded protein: CASSLGVDWDQPQHF.